What follows are 8 T cell receptor beta chains derived from one specimen sequenced in a study of blood T cell repertoires in COVID-19. Here immunoSEQ multiplex PCR was the method, and the copy in TCRdb shows in-frame clones only, minus some. The table records approximately 280,000 clones, about 85% of them present only once. The sequencing input was PBMCs or T cells enriched from blood (not recorded which). All receptors derive from a woman in her forties or fifties who had recovered from COVID-19.

This sequence joins TRBV15 and TRBJ2-3; TRBD2 aligns across 7 bases. This CDR3 spans 16 amino acids. Germline CDR1 reads LNHNV; CDR2 reads YYDKDF (reference sequence). Germline trimming cut 7 bases from V and 4 bases from J; bases unmatched to any gene: 14. The CDR3 DNA is TGTGCCACCACCACCTTTGGCAGCGGGGCTGCAGATACGCAGTATTTT. Its translation: CATTTFGSGAADTQYF.

The chain employs TRBV5-1 and TRBJ1-2; 9 bases agree with TRBD1. The CDR3 is made up of 15 amino acids. V lost 1 base, J lost 8 bases, and 9 bases stayed unmatched. The germline CDR1 and CDR2 sequences are SGHRS and YFSETQ. The chain's CDR3 is CASSLSPGQGEGYTF. The CDR3 region has the DNA TGCGCCAGCAGCTTGTCCCCGGGACAGGGAGAGGGCTACACCTTC.

The rearrangement links TRBV29-1 to TRBJ2-2; tentative D call: TRBD1 (6 bases). V dropped 7 bases and J dropped 5 bases, with 14 bases sitting between them. This CDR3 is 13 amino acids long. Germline V gene sequence: CDR1 SQVTM, CDR2 ANQGSEA. The DNA of the CDR3 is TGCAGCGGGGGCCACAGGGCTACCGGGGAGCTGTTTTTT. It codes for CSGGHRATGELFF.

Only a few counts were recorded for this clone. CDR3 in DNA: TGTGCCAGCAGCAAGGTGGGCAGGGGCGCTTTCTTT. Residues: CASSKVGRGAFF. The rearrangement uses TRBV5-6 and TRBJ1-1, with a weak D call TRBD1 (6 bases). The CDR3 extends over 12 amino acids. Germline lookup yields CDR1 SGHDT and CDR2 YYEEEE. V lost 4 bases to trimming and J lost 11 bases, with 15 bases between them.

CDR3: CSVDPRFF. The CDR3 DNA follows: TGCAGCGTTGATCCCCGGTTCTTC. V gene TRBV29-1 combines with J gene TRBJ2-1; D is unclear. The germline V gene encodes CDR1 SQVTM and CDR2 ANQGSEA. V was shortened by 3 bases and J by 15 bases, with 6 bases between the two germline ends. The CDR3 is made up of 8 amino acids.

This clone appeared a single time. CDR3: CASSLRAGQNTQYF. In DNA, the CDR3 is TGTGCCAGCAGCTTAAGGGCGGGCCAAAATACGCAGTATTTT. V is TRBV7-2 and J is TRBJ2-3; a weak D match, TRBD2 (5 bases). In germline, CDR1 is SGHTA, CDR2 FQGNSA. V dropped 2 bases and J dropped 7 bases, with 13 bases sitting between them. This CDR3 comprises 14 residues.

The chain recombines TRBV7-9 with TRBJ1-2; the D is unclear. The CDR3 is 10 amino acids. The V gene's germline CDR1 is SEHNR and CDR2 FQNEAQ (reference sequence). The V gene lost 5 bases and the J gene lost 6 bases, with 4 bases spanning the gap. The CDR3 sequence: CASSQNGYTF. CDR3 nucleotide sequence: TGTGCCAGCAGCCAAAATGGCTACACCTTC.

This clone came up once. The chain is built from TRBV19 and TRBJ2-1; 13 bases map to TRBD2. CDR3 length: 15 amino acids. V lost 5 bases to trimming and J lost 8 bases; unmatched junction nucleotides: 6. Germline CDR1 LNHDA, CDR2 SQIVND (reference sequence). The CDR3 is CASSSGTSGAHEQFF. The CDR3 DNA reads as TGTGCCAGTAGTTCCGGGACTAGCGGGGCCCATGAGCAGTTCTTC.